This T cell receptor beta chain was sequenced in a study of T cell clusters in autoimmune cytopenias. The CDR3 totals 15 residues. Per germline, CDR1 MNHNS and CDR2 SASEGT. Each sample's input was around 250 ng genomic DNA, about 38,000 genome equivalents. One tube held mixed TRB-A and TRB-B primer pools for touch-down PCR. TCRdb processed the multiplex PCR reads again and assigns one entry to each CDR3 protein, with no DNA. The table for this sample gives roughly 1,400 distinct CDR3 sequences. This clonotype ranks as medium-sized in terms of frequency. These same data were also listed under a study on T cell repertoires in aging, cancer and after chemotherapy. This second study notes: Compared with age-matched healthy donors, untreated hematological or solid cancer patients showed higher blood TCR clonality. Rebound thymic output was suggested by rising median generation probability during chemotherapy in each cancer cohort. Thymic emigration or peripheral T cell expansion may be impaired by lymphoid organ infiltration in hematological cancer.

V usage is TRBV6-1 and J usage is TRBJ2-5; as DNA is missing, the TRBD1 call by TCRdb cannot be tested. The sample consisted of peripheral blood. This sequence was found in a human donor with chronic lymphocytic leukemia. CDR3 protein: CASSDRDRGLETQYF.